The text below deals with one T cell receptor (beta chain). Its antigen has not been determined. Nothing much larger sits one base from this clone, and base qualities are not available. The CDR3 spans 15 residues, from the cysteine through the phenylalanine. The only DNA kept is the CDR3, 45 bases in frame from the first base. V is shortened by 4 bases, J by 5 bases, and the region joining them spans 15 bases. The germline V gene provides CDR1 SGHTA and CDR2 FQGTGA. This specimen belongs to a study of cytomegalovirus exposure and HLA in healthy donors listed by TCRdb under 2017. Study-wide context: An earlier analysis of some 600 of the donors reported under 300 Gb of sequence data and 117 million unique TCR beta sequences obtained from around 190 million T cells. An early release covering over 500 HLA-typed donors comprised about 300 gigabases of sequencing data and 85 million or so unique TCR sequences. The genetic ancestry cluster associated with self-reported Caucasian donors included 70% to 85% of the roughly 390 genotyped donors. The study aimed to test whether signatures of past pathogen exposure could be identified by cataloging public T cell receptors. Using immunosequencing, the study profiled T cell repertoires from 640 or so subjects and related those repertoires to cytomegalovirus serostatus. Along with the 666-subject first cohort, a separate validation cohort of over a hundred different subjects was used. To predict cytomegalovirus infection status, the study combined high-throughput TCR immunosequencing, statistical association of individual TCRs with disease status, and machine learning. To study patterns of TCR occurrence, a later analysis re-analyzed previously published TCR beta repertoires from several hundred donors and added high-resolution HLA genotyping. Rather than using new phenotypic data, the later analysis identified candidate immune exposures from TCR beta sequences and from how often those sequences occurred across donors. An earlier analysis of roughly 600 of the donors used high-throughput TCR beta sequencing to judge whether each TCR beta V gene segment behaved as functional or pseudogenic. Donor age, sex, ethnicity and CMV serostatus were collected together with the repertoire data. Genome-wide SNP genotypes for about 55% of the roughly 670 donors were used in a later genetic analysis, which treated that subset as a discovery cohort. All discovery cohort repertoires had been generated on a single sequencing platform. HLA typing included class I and class II loci at four-digit resolution. Typing coverage differed by locus: A, B, C, DRB1 and DQB1 were typed in roughly 620-630 donors, DQA1 in about 510, DPA1 in 600 to 610, and DPB1 in 472. Because of strong linkage in the cohort, roughly five DR-DQ haplotypes were treated as single units for association and clustering. Among a few hundred genotyped donors of the cohort, an average of roughly 240,000 unique TCR beta nucleotide sequences were sequenced per donor, around 20% of them non-productive. What the authors observed across the whole study: A cluster of highly shared sequence variants was judged likely to represent a technical artifact of the sequencing pipeline. Most TCR sequences were seen in very few donors, while some public TCRs were found in many individuals. When HLA alleles, especially DR and DQ, strongly co-occurred, TCR associations were difficult to assign to individual alleles. In vitro tests confirmed that a few of the cytomegalovirus-associated TCR beta chains recognize cytomegalovirus antigens. A later analysis found that HLA-associated TCR beta chains were more clonally expanded and had lower generation probabilities than equally common non-associated chains. Sequencing depth was assumed to be roughly uniform across donors in the presence/absence analyses, though that assumption may not hold. An association between a missense DCLRE1C variant and V-gene and J-gene trimming of TCR beta chains was found in a later genetic analysis and replicated in an independent cohort. Linkage disequilibrium might explain the correlated functional status among segregating V segments, but an unknown experimental factor could not be ruled out. According to a later genetic analysis, donors in an Asian-associated ancestry cluster had fewer N-insertions in productive TCRs than the approximately 630-donor mean. In the study, 150 to 200 TCR beta chains were listed as associated with cytomegalovirus. A further reported finding was that TCR beta sequences accurately predicted the HLA-A and HLA-B alleles for most subjects in the first cohort. Because HLA typing was missing for some donors at each locus, association tests included only the typed subset. A later analysis found that most CMV-associated TCR beta chains appeared HLA-restricted, with HLA associations seemingly driven largely by CMV exposure. Because the 87-base-pair reads could not distinguish some IMGT-functional V segments, including TRBV6-2 and TRBV6-3, those segments were excluded. Immune exposure information for the cohort was limited to CMV serostatus. At a false discovery rate of 0.05, a later analysis linked approximately 18,000 TCR beta sequences to specific HLA alleles. Several of the top co-occurrence clusters appeared to be linked to parvovirus B19, influenza, CMV and Epstein-Barr virus, according to a later analysis. Because counts were too low, seventeen rarely observed V segments, including chromosome 9 orphons, were excluded from the earlier analysis of some 590 of the donors. It was suggested by the authors that the approach could potentially be generalized to other disease states and immunological phenotypes. In an earlier analysis of approximately 590 of the donors, most TCR beta V segments appeared in productive rearrangements about 87% or about 30% of the time, broadly matching IMGT annotations. Cytomegalovirus status was reported to be diagnosed by the classifier with high specificity and sensitivity in both the original and validation cohorts. In a later analysis, the rate of TCR association differed among HLA loci, with DRB1 alleles having the most associated TCRs and HLA-C alleles having the fewest. Only TCR beta chains were sequenced in this cohort, and the absence of alpha or paired-chain data limited detectable features.

The cohort was made up of approximately 670 healthy bone marrow donors. At the time of sampling, every cohort member was nominally healthy, though immune exposures that went unrecorded were likely present. The donor tested CMV seronegative and was one of the 352 seronegative cohort members. Each donor provided a peripheral blood sample, and peripheral blood mononuclear cells were used for TCR beta sequencing. Genomic DNA was extracted from the blood cell samples with the Qiagen DNeasy Blood Extraction Kit. The protocol used for the library was the immunoSEQ multiplex PCR assay. For the multiplex PCR, a mixture combining 60 forward primers for TCR Vbeta segments and 13 reverse primers for TCR Jbeta segments was used. A multiplex PCR assay on genomic DNA amplified the CDR3 region of rearranged TCR beta genes. On the Illumina HiSeq System, the amplified TCR beta libraries were sequenced as 87-base-pair reads. The source study handled its data this way. A later analysis tallied around 87 million unique TCR beta chains across the 666 repertoires, and around 10 million of those chains were shared by two or more donors. Raw reads were error-corrected and collapsed into unique sequences with a nearest-neighbor algorithm that merged closely related sequences to remove PCR and sequencing errors. To assign V, D and J gene segments, CDR3 sequences were aligned to IMGT reference sequences. For a sequence to be retained, a match of at least six nucleotides was required to both a V gene segment and a J gene segment. Rearrangements were classified as productive when the CDR3 lacked stop codons and remained in frame with V and J, and all other rearrangements were classified as non-productive. CDR3 was defined according to IMGT convention as the region running from the second conserved V-encoded cysteine to the conserved J-encoded phenylalanine. In an earlier analysis of roughly 610 of the donors, sequences lacking an unambiguous match to a single V gene segment were excluded. An earlier analysis of 500 to 600 of the donors classified V segments as functional when productive rearrangements were above 56.7% and as segregating when the standard deviation between donors was above 5%. To diagnose cytomegalovirus status from the catalog of TCR beta chain sequences, a statistical classification framework was built. V and J gene assignment, in a later analysis, came from comparing TCR nucleotide sequences with IMGT/GENE-DB human TR gene sequences. The TCRdist pipeline was used in a later analysis to assign CDR3 sequences and most-parsimonious VDJ recombination scenarios. In a later analysis, every TCR beta chain was defined by the combination of its CDR3 amino acid sequence and its V-gene family, and reads without a unique V-gene family were dropped. A later analysis removed 500 to 600 highly shared, low-generation-probability nucleotide sequences to deal with suspected cross-contamination and a sequencing artifact. A later analysis calculated a clonal expansion index for each public chain from normalized within-repertoire ranks of inferred template counts. A later analysis computed generation probabilities with a VDJ recombination model fitted to out-of-frame rearrangements, and checked the results against IGoR. In a later analysis, TCR-TCR, TCR-HLA and TCR-CMV co-occurrence was scored with hypergeometric tests, and a repertoire-size bias correction was applied to TCR pairs. False discovery rates were estimated in a later analysis by permuting HLA or CMV assignments 20 times. In a later analysis, co-occurring TCRs were grouped using DBSCAN, with TCRdist sequence similarity added in when clustering inside HLA-allele-positive subsets. Co-occurrence clustering excluded repertoires with fewer than 30,000 or more than 120,000 public chains, plus five with anomalous nucleotide sharing. The table comes from immuneACCESS by way of TCRdb, which keeps in-frame sequences with V and J called. Part of the clones is missing from these tables; in studies checked, under half for an unresolved V gene and the rest for unknown reasons. The DNA was the basis for D and trimming; V, J and clone size are from that table. For this sample the table gives 200,000 to 250,000 clones, of which approximately 80% were detected only once. The ten most abundant clones make up about 1.7% of the sample.

The V and J genes are TRBV7-3 and TRBJ2-1; D gene: possibly TRBD2, on 6 matching bases. The sample was PBMCs. The receptor was isolated from a man aged 50-59 years in good health and CMV-seronegative. CDR3 region: CASSSGTLPNNEQFF. The bases are TGTGCCAGCAGCTCCGGGACTCTCCCCAACAATGAGCAGTTCTTC.